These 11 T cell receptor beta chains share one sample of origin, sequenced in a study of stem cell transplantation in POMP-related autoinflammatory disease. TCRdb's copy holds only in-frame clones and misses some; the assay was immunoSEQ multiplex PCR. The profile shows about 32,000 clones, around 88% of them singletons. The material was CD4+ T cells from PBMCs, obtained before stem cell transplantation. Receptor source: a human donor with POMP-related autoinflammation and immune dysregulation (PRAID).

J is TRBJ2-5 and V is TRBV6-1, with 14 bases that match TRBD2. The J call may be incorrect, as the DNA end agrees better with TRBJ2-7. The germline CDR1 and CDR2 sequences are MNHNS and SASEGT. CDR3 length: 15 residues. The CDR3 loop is CASTGTSGSWDEQYF. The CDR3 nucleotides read TGTGCCAGCACCGGGACTAGCGGGAGTTGGGACGAGCAGTACTTC.

The CDR3 loop reads CASGLPSRDYRDTQYF. The CDR3 DNA reads TGTGCTAGTGGTTTGCCGTCCAGGGACTACCGAGATACGCAGTATTTT. J is TRBJ2-3 and V is TRBV12-5, with 7 bases that match TRBD2. Germline CDR1 is LGHNT and CDR2 is FRNRAP. The trim removed 2 bases at V and 5 bases at J, leaving 10 bases unmatched. This CDR3 spans 16 amino acids. The variable domain in full, with the rest retrieved from reference TRBV12-5 and TRBJ2-3, is DARVTQTPRHKVTEMGQEVTMRCQPILGHNTVFWYRQTMMQGLELLAYFRNRAPLDDSGMPKDRFSAEMPDATLATLKIQPSEPRDSAVYFCASGLPSRDYRDTQYFGPGTRLTVL.

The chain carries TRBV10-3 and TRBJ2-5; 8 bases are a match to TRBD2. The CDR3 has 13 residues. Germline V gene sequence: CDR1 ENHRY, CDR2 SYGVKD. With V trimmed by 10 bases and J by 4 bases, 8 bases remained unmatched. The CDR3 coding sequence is TGTGCCACCACTAGCGGCGTAGGAGAGACCCAGTACTTC. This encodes CATTSGVGETQYF.

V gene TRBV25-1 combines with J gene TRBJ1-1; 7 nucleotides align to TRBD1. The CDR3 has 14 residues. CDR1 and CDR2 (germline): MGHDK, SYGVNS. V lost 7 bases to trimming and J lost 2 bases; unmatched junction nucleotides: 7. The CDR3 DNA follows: TGTGCCAGCACAAGACAGGGCCTAAACACTGAAGCTTTCTTT. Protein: CASTRQGLNTEAFF.

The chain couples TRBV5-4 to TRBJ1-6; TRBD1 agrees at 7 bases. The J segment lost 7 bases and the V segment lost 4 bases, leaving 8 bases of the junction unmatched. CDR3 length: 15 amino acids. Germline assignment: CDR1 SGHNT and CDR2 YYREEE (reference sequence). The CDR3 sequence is CASSTNRGGNSPLHF. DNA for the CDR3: TGTGCCAGCAGCACTAACAGGGGCGGCAATTCACCCCTCCACTTT.

CDR3 loop: CATRPGLAYNEQFF. In DNA form, the CDR3 reads TGTGCCACGAGACCGGGACTAGCGTACAATGAGCAGTTCTTC. The chain recombines TRBV19 with TRBJ2-1; 10 bases fit TRBD2. The junction had 7 bases not matched to a gene; V was cut back by 10 bases and J by 4 bases. The CDR3 has 14 residues. The germline CDR1 and CDR2 sequences are LNHDA and SQIVND (reference sequence).

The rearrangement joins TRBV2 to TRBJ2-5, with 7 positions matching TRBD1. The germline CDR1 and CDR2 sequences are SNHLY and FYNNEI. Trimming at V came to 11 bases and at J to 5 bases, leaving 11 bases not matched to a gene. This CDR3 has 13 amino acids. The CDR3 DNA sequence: TGTGCCGGAGACAGGGCCTCAAGGGAGACCCAGTACTTC. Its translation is CAGDRASRETQYF.

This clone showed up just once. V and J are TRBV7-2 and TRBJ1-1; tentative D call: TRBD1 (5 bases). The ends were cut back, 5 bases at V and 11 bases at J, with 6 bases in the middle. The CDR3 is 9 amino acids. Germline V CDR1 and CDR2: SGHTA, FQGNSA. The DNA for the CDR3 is TGTGCCAGCAGCCCAGGGGCTTTCTTT. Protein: CASSPGAFF.

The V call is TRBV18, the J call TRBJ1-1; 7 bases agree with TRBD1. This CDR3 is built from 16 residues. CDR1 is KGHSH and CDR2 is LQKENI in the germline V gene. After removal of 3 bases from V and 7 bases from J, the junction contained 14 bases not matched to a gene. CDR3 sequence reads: CASSPSQGPRRGEAFF. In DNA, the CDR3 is TGTGCCAGCTCACCGTCACAGGGGCCCCGACGTGGTGAAGCTTTCTTT.

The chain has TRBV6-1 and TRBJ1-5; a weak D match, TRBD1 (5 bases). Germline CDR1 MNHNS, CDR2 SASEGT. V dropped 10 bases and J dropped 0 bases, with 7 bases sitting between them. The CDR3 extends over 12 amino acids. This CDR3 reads CATQGSNQPQHF. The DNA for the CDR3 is TGTGCCACCCAGGGTAGCAATCAGCCCCAGCATTTT.

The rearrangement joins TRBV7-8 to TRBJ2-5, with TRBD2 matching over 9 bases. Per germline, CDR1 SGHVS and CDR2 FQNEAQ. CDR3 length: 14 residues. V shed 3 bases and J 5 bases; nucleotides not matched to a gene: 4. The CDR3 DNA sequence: TGTGCCAGCAGCTTGGTAACTAGCGGGGAGACCCAGTACTTC. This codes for CASSLVTSGETQYF.